The clone carrying this TCR beta chain was detected a few times. As yet, its antigen is unknown. 60 Vbeta and 13 Jbeta primers were used in PCR. The repertoire was sequenced with immunoSEQ multiplex PCR; TCRdb's copy has only in-frame clones and lacks some. The sample gives about 76,000 clones, about three quarters of which show up once; 12% is in the top ten. These data are taken from a study of cytomegalovirus exposure and HLA in healthy donors. Overall study: The early release's HLA-typed donors yielded some 85 million unique TCRs. General study points: DRB1 had the most TCR associations and HLA-C the fewest, a later analysis found, with rates varying by HLA locus. The listing of 150 to 200 TCR beta chains classed them as cytomegalovirus-associated.

Donors likely had unrecorded immune exposures despite being nominally healthy when sampled. The CDR3 has 16 residues. Germline V gene data show CDR1 as SGDLS and CDR2 as YYNGEE. V was pared by 3 bases and J by 0 bases, with 6 bases of the junction left unmatched. This TCR derives from a male donor in good health and CMV-seropositive. This chain joins TRBV9 and TRBJ2-3; TRBD2 matches at 8 bases. Sequenced input: PBMCs. CDR3 protein: CASSDRRLASTDTQYF. CDR3 coding DNA: TGTGCCAGCAGCGACCGACGACTAGCGAGCACAGATACGCAGTATTTT.